These T cell receptor beta chains were read from a single sample in a study of T cell responses to AZD1222 COVID-19 vaccine. TCRdb's table, derived via immunoSEQ multiplex PCR, lists solely in-frame clones and lacks some. The sample yields some 150,000 clones, around 89% seen once. Here the sequenced sample was peripheral blood, taken on day 0 of AZD1222 vaccination. Receptor source: an adult in good health. Each CDR3 is given with its conserved first and last residue. Each record gives: D gene, V gene, J gene, clone size, CDR3 protein, CDR3 DNA. A D gene is named only where the DNA matches it firmly. The size entry is marked missing in some rows and otherwise reads once, few, many or a size class.

>TRBD2|TRBV7-9|TRBJ2-7|-
CASSSPLAGAYEQYF
TGTGCCAGCAGCTCCCCCCTAGCGGGAGCCTACGAGCAGTACTTC
>TRBD1|TRBV4-3|TRBJ2-7|-
CASSRKGTGGNEQYF
TGCGCCAGCAGCCGGAAGGGGACAGGGGGTAACGAGCAGTACTTC
>TRBD1|TRBV7-9|TRBJ1-6|-
CASSQGQANSPLHF
TGTGCCAGCAGCCAGGGACAGGCCAATTCACCCCTCCACTTT
>TRBD1|TRBV5-5|TRBJ2-3|few
CASSSGQVSTDTQYF
TGTGCCAGCAGCTCGGGACAGGTTAGCACAGATACGCAGTATTTT
>TRBD2|TRBV3-1/TRBV3-2|TRBJ2-7|-
CASSSNGGSEQYF
TGTGCCAGCAGCTCCAACGGGGGGTCAGAGCAGTACTTC
>-|TRBV28|TRBJ2-5|-
CASSPRDTFGVGTQYF
TGTGCCAGCAGTCCTCGGGACACCTTTGGGGTTGGGACCCAGTACTTC
>-|TRBV7-2|TRBJ2-7|-
CASSWGLSYEQYF
TGTGCCAGCAGCTGGGGCCTCTCCTACGAGCAGTACTTC
>-|TRBV2|TRBJ2-7|-
CASSDHEQYF
TGTGCCAGCAGCGACCACGAGCAGTACTTC
>-|TRBV7-2|TRBJ2-3|-
CASSSLGVAVPPGGTQYF
TGTGCCAGCAGCTCGCTAGGGGTAGCGGTGCCCCCGGGTGGTACGCAGTATTTT
>-|TRBV11-2|TRBJ1-2|-
CASSPQGYGYTF
TGTGCCAGCAGCCCTCAAGGCTATGGCTACACCTTC
>-|TRBV13|TRBJ1-2|few
CASSLRAFDLGGYTF
TGTGCCAGCAGCCTACGGGCCTTCGACCTAGGAGGCTACACCTTC
>-|TRBV2|TRBJ1-5|few
CASSGGVGQPQHF
TGTGCCAGCAGTGGGGGAGTCGGTCAGCCCCAGCATTTT
>-|TRBV7-2|TRBJ1-1|-
CASSPGRVAEAFF
TGTGCCAGCAGCCCTGGCAGGGTGGCTGAAGCTTTCTTT
>-|TRBV3-1/TRBV3-2|TRBJ2-7|-
CASSYLSGDYEQYF
TGTGCCAGCAGCTACCTTTCGGGAGATTACGAGCAGTACTTC
>TRBD1|TRBV18|TRBJ2-2|-
CASSGQGNTGELFF
TGTGCCAGCTCCGGACAGGGAAACACCGGGGAGCTGTTTTTT
>-|TRBV6-1|TRBJ2-7|-
CASSEGVMSYEQYF
TGTGCCAGCAGTGAAGGGGTCATGTCCTACGAGCAGTACTTC